The following is a TCR beta chain sequence with its context. V was cut by 3 bases and J by 1 base, with 8 bases left in between. Germline CDR1 reads SGHNT; CDR2 reads YENEEA. The CDR3 contains 14 residues. The data were obtained in a study of control samples from healthy donors and cancer patients. The assay was immunoSEQ multiplex PCR, and TCRdb's table has in-frame clones only and misses some. The sample has more than 85,000 clones, roughly 83% seen once. The origin of this receptor is a man in his sixties or seventies with lung cancer. Sequences were obtained from PBMCs. The chain couples TRBV11-3 to TRBJ2-3; perhaps TRBD1 as D (6 bases). CDR3 amino acids: CASSLGHGTDTQYF. Here the CDR3 DNA reads TGTGCCAGCAGCTTGGGACATGGCACAGATACGCAGTATTTT.